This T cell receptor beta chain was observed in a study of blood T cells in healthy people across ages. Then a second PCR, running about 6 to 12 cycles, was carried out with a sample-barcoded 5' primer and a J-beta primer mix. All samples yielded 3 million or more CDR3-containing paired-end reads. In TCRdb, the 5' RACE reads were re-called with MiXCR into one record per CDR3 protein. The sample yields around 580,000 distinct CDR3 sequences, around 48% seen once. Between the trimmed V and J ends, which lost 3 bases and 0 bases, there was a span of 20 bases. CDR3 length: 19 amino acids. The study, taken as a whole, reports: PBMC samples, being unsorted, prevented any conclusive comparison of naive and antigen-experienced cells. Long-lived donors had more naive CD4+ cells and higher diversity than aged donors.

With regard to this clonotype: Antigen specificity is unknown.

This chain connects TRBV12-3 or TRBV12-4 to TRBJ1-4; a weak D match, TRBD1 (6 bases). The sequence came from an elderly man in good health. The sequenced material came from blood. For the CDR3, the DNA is TGTGCCAGCAGTTTTTGGGGGGGAACAGGGACATCAACTAATGAAAAACTGTTTTTT. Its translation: CASSFWGGTGTSTNEKLFF.